Below, 4 T cell receptor beta chains from the same sample are listed, as sequenced in a study of T cell responses to AZD1222 COVID-19 vaccine. Only in-frame clones appear in the TCRdb table, and some are missing; sequencing was by immunoSEQ multiplex PCR. In the table there are 120,000 to 150,000 clones, about 82% of which are singletons. The material was peripheral blood, obtained 28 days after the second AZD1222 dose. Every receptor here comes from an adult who received the AZD1222 COVID-19 vaccine.

The table lists this clone with a few counts. The rearrangement joins TRBV3-1 (or the pseudogene TRBV3-2) to TRBJ1-5; D gene ambiguous. Germline V gives CDR1 LGHDT, CDR2 YNNKEL (reference sequence). V lost 2 bases and J 4 bases, leaving 6 bases between the germline ends. The CDR3 extends over 13 amino acids. CDR3 in DNA: TGTGCCAGCAGCCAAATGCCGAATCAGCCCCAGCATTTT. Protein product: CASSQMPNQPQHF.

The gene calls are TRBV19 and TRBJ2-7, with 7 nucleotides matching TRBD2. Per germline, CDR1 LNHDA and CDR2 SQIVND (reference sequence). CDR3 size: 15 residues. The J segment lost 9 bases and the V segment lost 2 bases, leaving 13 bases of the junction unmatched. As DNA, the CDR3 is TGTGCCAGTAGTATAACGGCTAGCGGCAAATCGGGGCAGTACTTC. Amino acids: CASSITASGKSGQYF. The whole variable domain, remainder taken from reference TRBV19 and TRBJ2-7, is DGGITQSPKYLFRKEGQNVTLSCEQNLNHDAMYWYRQDPGQGLRLIYYSQIVNDFQKGDIAEGYSVSREKKESFPLTVTSAQKNPTAFYLCASSITASGKSGQYFGPGTRLTVT.

The chain joins TRBV10-1 to TRBJ1-2; 9 bases map to TRBD1. CDR3 size: 13 residues. V lost 4 bases and J lost 8; bases outside the gene matches: 5. Per germline, CDR1 WNHNN and CDR2 SYGVQD (reference sequence). CDR3: CASSATGGAGYTF. The CDR3 DNA is TGCGCCAGCAGTGCCACAGGGGGCGCGGGCTACACCTTC.

The J gene is TRBJ1-5, the V gene TRBV6-2 or TRBV6-3, with D hard to call. Germline V gene lookup returns CDR1 MNHEY and CDR2 SVGEGT. Trimming removed 0 bases at V and 4 bases at J, with 7 bases between. This CDR3 contains 14 residues. Here the CDR3 reads CASSYSNWNQPQHF. The CDR3 coding sequence is TGTGCCAGCAGTTACTCGAATTGGAATCAGCCCCAGCATTTT.